The 31 T cell receptor beta chains reported below all come from one sample, sequenced in a study of tissue T cells after allogeneic stem cell transplantation. The sample's time point: mouse harvest day 7 after allogeneic transplant. Each mouse received 10^7 T-cell-depleted marrow cells plus 10^6 splenic CD5+ T cells by tail vein. Repertoires were generated with immunoSEQ multiplex PCR, while TCRdb's copy carries only in-frame clones and drops some. The table lists over 8,500 clones, around 40% of them singletons. The material sequenced was skin. Receptors were obtained from a female BALB/c mouse given C57BL/6 T cells with graft-versus-host disease after an allogeneic hematopoietic cell transplant.

This clone has only one observation. Gene names and germline match the mouse. The CDR3 sequence: CASSLDSNSPLYF. CDR3 DNA (partial): TGTGCAAGCAGCTTAGATTCTAATTCGCCCCTCTAC. This sequence joins TRBV16 and TRBJ1-6; no reliable D call. Sequencing ends 1 residue short of the CDR3 end; the germline J gene provides the rest. TRBJ1-6 is reported as an ORF; its role is uncertain. CDR3 length: 13 residues. The germline V and J ends were trimmed by 0 bases and 6 bases, with 3 bases remaining between them. In germline, CDR1 is SGHSA, CDR2 FRNQAP.

On this clone itself: Gene and germline names: mouse. CDR3 protein: CSSSQLGGGTEVFF. The covered CDR3 bases are TGCTCCAGCAGTCAATTGGGGGGCGGCACAGAAGTCTTC. The rearrangement links TRBV23 to TRBJ1-1. The read halts 1 residue ahead of the CDR3 end, with the missing end drawn from the germline J gene. There are 14 residues in the CDR3. The V gene's germline CDR1 is KGHTA and CDR2 FQNQQP.

Worth noting for this clone: Gene names denote mouse genes. Sequencing ends 1 residue short of the CDR3 end; the germline J gene provides the rest. V usage is TRBV5 and J usage is TRBJ2-3, with TRBD2 matching 11 bases. CDR1 and CDR2 (germline): LGHNA, YNLKQL (reference sequence). The trim removed 2 bases at V and 1 base at J, leaving 2 bases unmatched. The CDR3 runs 16 residues. CDR3 in amino acids: CASSQRGLGGAETLYF. Partial CDR3 DNA: TGTGCCAGCAGCCAAAGGGGACTGGGGGGTGCAGAAACGCTGTAT.

On this clone itself: The gene names here belong to mouse. The read ends 1 residue shy of where the CDR3 ends; the end is completed using the germline J gene. The chain links TRBV26 to TRBJ2-1; the match to TRBD1 covers 8 bases. The CDR3 consists of 13 residues. Germline assignment: CDR1 KGHPV and CDR2 FQNQEV (reference sequence). J lost 5 bases, V lost 6 bases, and 3 bases had no gene match. The covered CDR3 bases are TGTGCCAGCAGCCTGGACAGGGATGCTGAGCAGTTC. Translation: CASSLDRDAEQF. The whole CDR3 sequence is CASSLDRDAEQFF.

Regarding this clone: Germline and genes here are mouse. The sequenced part of the CDR3 DNA is TGTGCCAGCAGTCCCAGGGCTGGAAATACGCTCTAT. Encoded protein: CASSPRAGNTLY. The CDR3 in full is CASSPRAGNTLYF. This chain links TRBV26 with TRBJ1-3; weak D call: TRBD1 (5 bases). From the germline J gene comes the end of the CDR3, since the read stops 1 residue before it. The CDR3 has 13 amino acids. The V gene lost 4 bases and the J gene lost 2 bases, with 6 bases spanning the gap. CDR1 is KGHPV and CDR2 is FQNQEV in the germline V gene (reference sequence).

Of note for this clone: Any gene name here is a mouse gene name. Coverage ceases 1 residue before the CDR3 finishes, and the germline J gene fills in the end. The rearrangement links TRBV26 to TRBJ2-3; D call uncertain. Per germline, CDR1 KGHPV and CDR2 FQNQEV (reference sequence). CDR3 length equals 15 residues. V lost 0 bases and J lost 0, with 7 bases in between. The covered CDR3 bases are TGTGCCAGCAGTCTGTCACAGTTTAGTGCAGAAACGCTGTAT. Amino acid sequence: CASSLSQFSAETLY. The whole CDR3 region reads CASSLSQFSAETLYF.

Concerning this clone itself: The germline and genes are mouse ones. The sequenced fragment ends 1 residue before the CDR3 boundary, so the rest is inferred from the germline J gene. The same CDR3 can be traced to other DNA sequences in this sample. The chain links TRBV26 to TRBJ1-4; D perhaps matches TRBD1 (6 bases). The ends were cut back, 6 bases at V and 0 bases at J, with 8 bases in the middle. The CDR3 spans 14 residues. Germline-derived CDR1 and CDR2 are KGHPV and FQNQEV (reference sequence). The CDR3 bases that were read are TGTGCCAGCAGCCGGACAGTTTCCAACGAAAGATTATTT. This gives the protein CASSRTVSNERLF. The complete CDR3 sequence is CASSRTVSNERLFF. Together with reference TRBV26 and TRBJ1-4, the CDR3 gives the full variable domain: NSKVIQTPRYLVKGQGQKAKMRCIPEKGHPVVFWYQQNKNNEFKFLINFQNQEVLQQIDMTEKRFSAECPSNSPCSLEIQSSEAGDSALYLCASSRTVSNERLFFGHGTKLSVL.

Of note for this clone: Gene names denote mouse genes. From the germline J gene comes the end of the CDR3, since the read stops 1 residue before it. Other DNA sequences in this sample translate to the same CDR3. The chain employs TRBV26 and TRBJ2-3; perhaps TRBD1 as D (6 bases). V was clipped by 3 bases and J by 3 bases, with 7 bases between them. The CDR3 runs to 13 residues. The germline V gene encodes CDR1 KGHPV and CDR2 FQNQEV (reference sequence). The CDR3 loop reads CASSLTGAETLYF. The part of the CDR3 DNA that was read is TGTGCCAGCAGTCTCACAGGGGCAGAAACGCTGTAT.

This clone is classed as medium-sized. Mouse germline and gene names are used. The CDR3 end lies 1 residue beyond the end of the read and is filled in from the germline J gene. V is TRBV26 and J is TRBJ2-1; no definite D call. The germline V and J ends were trimmed by 0 bases and 4 bases, with 7 bases remaining between them. This CDR3 is 14 amino acids long. Germline V gene lookup returns CDR1 KGHPV and CDR2 FQNQEV (reference sequence). CDR3 region: CASSLSNGYAEQFF. Partial CDR3 DNA: TGTGCCAGCAGTCTGTCGAATGGGTATGCTGAGCAGTTC.

About this clone itself: Any gene name here is a mouse gene name. The DNA ends 1 residue before the CDR3 does, and the rest of the CDR3 is filled in from the germline J gene. The genes are TRBV15 and TRBJ1-1, with a weak D call TRBD1 (6 bases). From germline, CDR1 is SGHND and CDR2 FRSKSL. CDR3 length equals 12 residues. V lost 6 bases and J 2 bases, leaving 7 bases between the germline ends. The CDR3 bases that were read are TGTGCCAGCAGACAGGGTAACACAGAAGTCTTC. It translates to CASRQGNTEVF. The full CDR3 is CASRQGNTEVFF.

Details on this clone: The genes and germline here are from mouse. From the germline J gene comes the end of the CDR3, since the read stops 1 residue before it. The chain combines TRBV23 with TRBJ2-4; the D call TRBD1 from the table was never checked on the DNA. Germline CDR1 and CDR2: KGHTA and FQNQQP. CDR3 size: 14 residues. CDR3 sequence reads: CSSKGATSQNTLYF. The DNA read from the CDR3 is TGCTCCAGCAAGGGGGCGACGAGTCAAAACACCTTGTAC.

Details on this clone: The gene symbols are mouse symbols. Other DNA sequences in the sample encode the same CDR3. CDR3 DNA (partial): TGTGCCAGCAGTCTGTTGGGTAGTCAAAACACCTTGTAC. The encoded protein is CASSLLGSQNTLY. The full CDR3 protein is CASSLLGSQNTLYF. The J gene is TRBJ2-4, the V gene TRBV26; no clear D. The CDR3 extends 1 residue past the end of the read, so its final part is completed from the germline J gene. CDR3 size: 14 residues. Germline CDR1 KGHPV, CDR2 FQNQEV (reference sequence). Trimming shortened V by 1 base and J by 0 bases, and 5 bases separated the two germline ends.

On this clone itself: Mouse names are used for the genes. From the germline J gene comes the end of the CDR3, since the read stops 1 residue before it. The chain has TRBV13-2 and TRBJ1-1; TRBD1 matches at 7 bases. Per germline, CDR1 NNHNN and CDR2 SYGAGS (reference sequence). The CDR3 length is 14 residues. V shed 5 bases and J 0 bases; nucleotides not matched to a gene: 4. The chain's CDR3 is CASGSGTANTEVFF. The sequenced CDR3 bases are TGTGCCAGCGGCTCCGGGACAGCAAACACAGAAGTCTTC.

For this clone: The genes and germline here are from mouse. The read stops 1 residue short of the end of the CDR3; the missing end is completed from the germline J gene. The V gene is TRBV16, the J gene TRBJ2-7; TRBD2 matches at 12 bases. J gave up 4 bases and V 5 bases, and 3 bases lay outside the gene matches. The CDR3 length is 14 residues. The germline CDR1 and CDR2 sequences are SGHSA and FRNQAP. Partial CDR3 DNA: TGTGCAAGCAGCGCCGGGACTGGGGGGTATGAACAGTAC. The encoded protein is CASSAGTGGYEQY. The full-length CDR3 reads as CASSAGTGGYEQYF.

Details on this clone: The genes are named according to mouse. Sequencing ends 1 residue short of the CDR3 end; the germline J gene provides the rest. The rearrangement joins TRBV3 to TRBJ2-3, with 9 bases lining up with TRBD2. The CDR3 sequence is 15 residues long. Unmatched junction bases numbered 3, after V lost 5 bases and J lost 0 bases. In germline, CDR1 is SNHLY, CDR2 FYNGKV (reference sequence). This chain's CDR3 is CASSGLGFSAETLYF. The part of the CDR3 DNA that was read is TGTGCCAGCAGCGGACTGGGGTTTAGTGCAGAAACGCTGTAT.

As for this clone: Mouse germline and gene names are used. Read sequence stops 1 residue before the CDR3 end, and the germline J gene provides the missing end. This rearrangement joins TRBV23 to TRBJ2-3; the table's D call, TRBD1, was not checked against the DNA. CDR3 length: 13 residues. CDR1 KGHTA and CDR2 FQNQQP come from the germline V gene. The CDR3 sequence is CSSSPSSAETLYF. CDR3 bases read: TGCTCCAGCAGTCCCAGTAGTGCAGAAACGCTGTAT.

Notes on this clone: Gene names are the mouse ones. The missing CDR3 end, 1 residue past where the read stops, is filled in from the germline J gene. J is TRBJ1-2 and V is TRBV3; D not resolved. V was shortened by 4 bases and J by 0 bases, with 6 bases between the two germline ends. The CDR3 extends over 13 amino acids. CDR1 SNHLY and CDR2 FYNGKV come from the germline V gene (reference sequence). The sequenced CDR3 bases are TGTGCCAGCAGCTCCAATGCAAACTCCGACTACACC. Encoded protein: CASSSNANSDYT. The whole CDR3 reads CASSSNANSDYTF.

Concerning this clone itself: The gene symbols are mouse symbols. The read ends 1 residue shy of where the CDR3 ends; the end is completed using the germline J gene. The chain couples TRBV26 to TRBJ1-1; D is unresolved. CDR3 size: 11 residues. Germline-derived CDR1 and CDR2 are KGHPV and FQNQEV (reference sequence). The V end lost 8 bases, the J end lost 1 base, and 5 bases lay between the germline ends. CDR3 region: CASYRNTEVFF. The CDR3 bases that were read are TGTGCCAGCTACAGGAACACAGAAGTCTTC.

With respect to this clone: Each gene name is a mouse one. The CDR3 sequence is CASSLEGRNTEVFF. The sequenced part of the CDR3 DNA is TGTGCCAGCAGTTTAGAGGGGAGGAACACAGAAGTCTTC. The gene calls are TRBV15 and TRBJ1-1; TRBD1 is a possible D gene (5 bases). Read coverage stops 1 residue before the CDR3 terminus; the germline J gene supplies the remainder. The CDR3 spans 14 residues. Trimming pared 1 base from V and 1 base from J, leaving 7 bases between. Germline assignment: CDR1 SGHND and CDR2 FRSKSL.

In its sample, this clone was seen a few times. All gene names here are mouse names. From the germline J gene comes the end of the CDR3, since the read stops 1 residue before it. V usage is TRBV29 and J usage is TRBJ2-7; the D is unclear. From germline, CDR1 is MSHET and CDR2 SYDVDS. The germline V and J ends were trimmed by 3 bases and 1 base, with 4 bases remaining between them. This CDR3 region has 12 residues. CDR3 DNA (partial): TGTGCTAGCAGTTTCCAATCCTATGAACAGTAC. It translates to CASSFQSYEQY. In full, the CDR3 is CASSFQSYEQYF.

This clone was detected a few times. Each gene name is a mouse one. The read gets to within 1 residue of the CDR3 end, and the germline J gene fills in the rest. The V gene is TRBV26, the J gene TRBJ2-7; D unresolved. V dropped 7 bases and J dropped 3 bases, with 13 bases sitting between them. The length of the CDR3 is 13 residues. Germline V lookup: CDR1 KGHPV, CDR2 FQNQEV (reference sequence). CDR3 DNA, as far as it was read: TGTGCCAGCACCTCCGGGTCCTTCTATGAACAGTAC. It yields the protein CASTSGSFYEQY. The complete CDR3 protein is CASTSGSFYEQYF.

As for this clone: Genes and germline come from the mouse. The CDR3 extends 1 residue past the end of the read, so its final part is completed from the germline J gene. The chain combines TRBV13-2 with TRBJ1-1, with no clear D. The V gene lost 5 bases and the J gene lost 8 bases, with 7 bases spanning the gap. This CDR3 is built from 10 residues. Germline V gene lookup returns CDR1 NNHNN and CDR2 SYGAGS (reference sequence). CDR3 loop: CASGHNEVFF. The sequenced CDR3 bases are TGTGCCAGCGGGCACAACGAAGTCTTC.

This clone was recorded a few times. Gene and germline names: mouse. The read falls 1 residue short of the CDR3 end, and the missing part is taken from the germline J gene. The gene calls are TRBV26 and TRBJ2-7; the D call may be TRBD1 or TRBD2 (5 bases each). The length of the CDR3 is 13 residues. Looked up from germline, CDR1 is KGHPV and CDR2 is FQNQEV (reference sequence). With 6 bases removed from V and 6 bases from J, the gap between germline ends came to 15 bases. The part of the CDR3 DNA that was read is TGTGCCAGCAGCTCCCGGGGCGCTTCTGAACAGTAC. Translating gives CASSSRGASEQY. The full-length CDR3 reads as CASSSRGASEQYF. The complete variable domain, with remaining parts taken from reference TRBV26 and TRBJ2-7, reads NSKVIQTPRYLVKGQGQKAKMRCIPEKGHPVVFWYQQNKNNEFKFLINFQNQEVLQQIDMTEKRFSAECPSNSPCSLEIQSSEAGDSALYLCASSSRGASEQYFGPGTRLTVL.

A word on this clone: Germline and genes: mouse. The DNA ends 1 residue before the CDR3 does, and the rest of the CDR3 is filled in from the germline J gene. The V gene is TRBV24, the J gene TRBJ1-4; TRBD1 agrees at 7 bases. The trim removed 4 bases at V and 0 bases at J, leaving 2 bases unmatched. The germline V gene has CDR1 KGHTA and CDR2 FRNEEI. The CDR3 is made up of 15 amino acids. CDR3 bases read: TGTGCCAGCAGTCGGGACAGATTTTCCAACGAAAGATTATTT. Encoded protein: CASSRDRFSNERLF. The full CDR3 reads CASSRDRFSNERLFF.

This clone was observed a handful of times. Genes and germline are mouse. The read comes to an end 1 residue before the CDR3 does, leaving the germline J gene to fill in the end. The chain uses TRBV16 and TRBJ2-4; D remains ambiguous. V lost 4 bases to trimming and J lost 0 bases, with 5 bases between them. The germline V gene encodes CDR1 SGHSA and CDR2 FRNQAP. The CDR3 has 13 residues. The part of the CDR3 DNA that was read is TGTGCAAGCAGCTGGAATAGTCAAAACACCTTGTAC. Translating gives CASSWNSQNTLY. The whole CDR3 sequence is CASSWNSQNTLYF.

Concerning this clone: Mouse names are used for the genes. Incomplete CDR3 DNA: TGCTCCAGCAGTCAATCTGAGAGCTCCTATGAACAGTAC. Residues: CSSSQSESSYEQY. The entire CDR3 reads CSSSQSESSYEQYF. V gene TRBV23 combines with J gene TRBJ2-7. The CDR3 end is not reached by the read, which stops 1 residue before it; the germline J gene fills it in. CDR1 and CDR2 (germline): KGHTA, FQNQQP. The CDR3 totals 14 residues.

This clone came up a few times. Mouse germline and gene names are used. The read ends 1 residue shy of where the CDR3 ends; the end is completed using the germline J gene. V is TRBV3 and J is TRBJ2-7, with 8 positions matching TRBD2. CDR3 size: 13 residues. V dropped 4 bases and J dropped 7; count of bases not matched to a gene: 6. Germline V lookup: CDR1 SNHLY, CDR2 FYNGKV (reference sequence). The CDR3 loop is CASSSRGGEEQYF. The DNA read from the CDR3 is TGTGCCAGCAGCTCCCGGGGGGGCGAGGAACAGTAC.

This clone was found once. These gene names are mouse names. The CDR3 spells CASGGFGQLYF. The CDR3 DNA, read in part, is TGTGCCAGCGGGGGGTTCGGGCAGCTCTAC. The gene calls are TRBV13-2 and TRBJ2-2; D remains ambiguous. The read falls 1 residue short of the CDR3 end, and the missing part is taken from the germline J gene. The V gene lost 5 bases and the J gene lost 7 bases, with 6 bases spanning the gap. CDR1 NNHNN and CDR2 SYGAGS come from the germline V gene (reference sequence). The CDR3 has 11 amino acids.

Concerning this clone itself: Mouse germline and gene names are used. From the germline J gene comes the end of the CDR3, since the read stops 1 residue before it. This sequence joins TRBV14 and TRBJ2-5, with D uncertain. The V and J ends lost 0 bases and 0 bases respectively, with 8 bases between them. Germline V gives CDR1 SGHDT, CDR2 FRDEAV. This CDR3 has 15 residues. CDR3 region: CASSFSPRNQDTQYF. The CDR3 bases that were read are TGTGCCAGCAGTTTCTCCCCCCGGAACCAAGACACCCAGTAC.

Regarding this clone: Genes here carry mouse names. Partial CDR3 DNA: TGTGCCAGCAGTCTCGAACCGGGACAACAAAACACCTTGTAC. It codes for CASSLEPGQQNTLY. The whole CDR3 protein is CASSLEPGQQNTLYF. The chain links TRBV26 to TRBJ2-4; D may be TRBD1 (6 bases). The read finishes 1 residue shy of the CDR3 end, and the germline J gene is used to complete it. The V end lost 3 bases, the J end lost 3 bases, and 13 bases lay between the germline ends. Germline CDR1 reads KGHPV; CDR2 reads FQNQEV (reference sequence). This CDR3 spans 15 amino acids.

Comment on this clone: Gene names are the mouse ones. Read coverage stops 1 residue before the CDR3 terminus; the germline J gene supplies the remainder. The genes are TRBV15 and TRBJ1-1, with unresolved D. Germline assignment: CDR1 SGHND and CDR2 FRSKSL. V lost 5 bases and J lost 3, with 7 bases in between. The length of the CDR3 is 12 residues. The CDR3 loop is CASSNRDTEVFF. CDR3 bases read: TGTGCCAGCAGTAACCGGGACACAGAAGTCTTC.